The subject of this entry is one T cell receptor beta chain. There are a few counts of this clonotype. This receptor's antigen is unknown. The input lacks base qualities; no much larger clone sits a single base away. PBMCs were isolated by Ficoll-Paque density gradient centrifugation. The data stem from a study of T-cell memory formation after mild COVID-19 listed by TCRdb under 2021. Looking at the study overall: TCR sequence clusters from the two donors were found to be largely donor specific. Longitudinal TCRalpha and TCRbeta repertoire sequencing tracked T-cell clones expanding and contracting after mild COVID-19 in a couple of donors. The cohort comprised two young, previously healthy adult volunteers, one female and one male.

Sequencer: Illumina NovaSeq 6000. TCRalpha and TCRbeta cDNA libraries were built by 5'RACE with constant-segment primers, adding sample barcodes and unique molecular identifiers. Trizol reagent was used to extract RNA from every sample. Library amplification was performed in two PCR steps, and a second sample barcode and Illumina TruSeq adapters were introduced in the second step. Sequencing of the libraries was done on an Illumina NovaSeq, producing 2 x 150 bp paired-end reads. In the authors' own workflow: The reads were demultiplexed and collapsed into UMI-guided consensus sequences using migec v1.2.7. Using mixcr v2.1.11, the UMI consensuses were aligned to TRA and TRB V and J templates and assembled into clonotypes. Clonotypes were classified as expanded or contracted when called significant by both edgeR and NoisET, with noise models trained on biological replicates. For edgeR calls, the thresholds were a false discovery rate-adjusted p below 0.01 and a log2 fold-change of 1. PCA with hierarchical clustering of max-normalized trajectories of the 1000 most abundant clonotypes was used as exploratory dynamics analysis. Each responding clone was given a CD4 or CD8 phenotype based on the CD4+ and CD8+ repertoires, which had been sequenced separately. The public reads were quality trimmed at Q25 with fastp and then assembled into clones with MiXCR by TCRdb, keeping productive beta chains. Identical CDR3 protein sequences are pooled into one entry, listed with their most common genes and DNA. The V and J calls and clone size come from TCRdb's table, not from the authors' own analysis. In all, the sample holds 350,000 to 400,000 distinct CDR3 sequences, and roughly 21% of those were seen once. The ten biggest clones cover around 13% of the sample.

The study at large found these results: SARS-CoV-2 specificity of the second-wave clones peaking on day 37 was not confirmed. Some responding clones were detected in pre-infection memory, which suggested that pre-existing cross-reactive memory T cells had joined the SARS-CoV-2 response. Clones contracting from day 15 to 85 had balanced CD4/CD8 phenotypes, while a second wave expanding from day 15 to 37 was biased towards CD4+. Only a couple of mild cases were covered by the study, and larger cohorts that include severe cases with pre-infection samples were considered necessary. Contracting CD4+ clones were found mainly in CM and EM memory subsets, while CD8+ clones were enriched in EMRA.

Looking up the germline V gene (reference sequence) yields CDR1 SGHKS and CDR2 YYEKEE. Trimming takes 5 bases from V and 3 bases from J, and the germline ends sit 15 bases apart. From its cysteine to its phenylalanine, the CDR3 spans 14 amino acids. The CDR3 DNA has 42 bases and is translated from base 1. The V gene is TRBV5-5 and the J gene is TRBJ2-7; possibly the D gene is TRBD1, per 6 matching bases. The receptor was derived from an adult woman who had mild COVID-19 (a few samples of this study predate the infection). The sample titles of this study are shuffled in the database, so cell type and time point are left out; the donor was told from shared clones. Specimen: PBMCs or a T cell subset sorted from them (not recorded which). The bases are TGTGCCAGCAGATTCCGGGACACCCACTACGAGCAGTACTTC. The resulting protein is CASRFRDTHYEQYF.